The sequence of this TCR beta chain was determined in a study of Graves' ophthalmopathy and Graves' hyperthyroidism. Using RNA transcripts, the TCR beta CDR3 regions were amplified. RT-PCR was first run with HTBI primers, then multiplex PCR in a second round. TCRdb independently ran MiXCR on the multiplex PCR reads; one entry per CDR3 protein. The sample records about 220,000 distinct CDR3 sequences, roughly 21% being singletons. This CDR3 has 14 amino acids. V lost 1 base and J lost 3, with 10 bases in between. Germline CDR1 reads MNHNS; CDR2 reads SASEGT. This clonotype was observed a few times. This TCR was recovered from a woman between 45 and 65 years old with Graves' ophthalmopathy. The gene calls are TRBV6-1 and TRBJ2-7; D is uncertain. The sample taken for sequencing was peripheral blood. CDR3 sequence: CASSEVSGFYEQYF. The CDR3 region has the DNA TGTGCCAGCAGTGAAGTCTCGGGCTTCTACGAGCAGTACTTC.